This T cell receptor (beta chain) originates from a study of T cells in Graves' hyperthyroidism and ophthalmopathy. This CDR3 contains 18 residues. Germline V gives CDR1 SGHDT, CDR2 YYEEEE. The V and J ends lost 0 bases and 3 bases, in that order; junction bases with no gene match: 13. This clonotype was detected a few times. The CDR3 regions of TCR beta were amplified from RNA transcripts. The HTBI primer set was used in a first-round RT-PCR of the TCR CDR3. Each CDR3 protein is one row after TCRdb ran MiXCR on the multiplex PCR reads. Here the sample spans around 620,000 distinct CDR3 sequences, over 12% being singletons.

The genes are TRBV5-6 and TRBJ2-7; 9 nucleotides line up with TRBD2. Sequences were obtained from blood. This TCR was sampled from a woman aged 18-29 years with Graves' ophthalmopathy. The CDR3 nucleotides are TGTGCCAGCAGCTTGGTAGCGGGAGAAAATAGGGGCCTCTACGAGCAGTACTTC. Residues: CASSLVAGENRGLYEQYF.